The 29 T cell receptor beta chains reported below all come from one sample, sequenced in a study of T cell responses to AZD1222 COVID-19 vaccine. The method was immunoSEQ multiplex PCR; TCRdb's version includes in-frame clones alone and lacks a portion of them. The table records more than 150,000 clones, roughly 91% of them present only once. Sequenced material: peripheral blood, taken 28 days after the second AZD1222 dose. These receptors were taken from an adult who received the AZD1222 COVID-19 vaccine.

This chain uses TRBV24-1 with TRBJ1-3; D uncertain. The germline CDR1 and CDR2 sequences are KGHDR and SFDVKD. CDR3 length equals 15 residues. V lost 9 bases, J lost 0 bases, and 14 bases lay in between. Here the CDR3 reads CATPRWWNSGNTIYF. CDR3 in DNA: TGTGCCACCCCACGGTGGTGGAACTCTGGAAACACCATATATTTT.

This clone showed up just once. J is TRBJ2-3 and V is TRBV7-2, with a weak D call TRBD2 (6 bases). The CDR3 is 14 residues long. Per germline, CDR1 SGHTA and CDR2 FQGNSA. Trimming shortened V by 2 bases and J by 8 bases, and 14 bases separated the two germline ends. The CDR3 reads CASSLNGGSATQYF. CDR3 bases: TGTGCCAGCAGCTTAAACGGGGGATCCGCTACGCAGTATTTT.

The chain joins TRBV6-5 to TRBJ2-5, with D maybe TRBD2 (5 bases). The CDR3 is 15 amino acids. Germline assignment: CDR1 MNHEY and CDR2 SVGAGI. Trimming removed 4 bases at V and 2 bases at J, with 14 bases between. The CDR3 DNA follows: TGTGCCAGCAGTTCAGGACGGGATCAGCAAGAGACCCAGTACTTC. It specifies CASSSGRDQQETQYF.

Here the CDR3 reads CASSLAGPLSNEQFF. CDR3 nucleotide sequence: TGCGCCAGCAGCTTGGCCGGACCCCTGAGCAATGAGCAGTTCTTC. This sequence joins TRBV5-1 and TRBJ2-1; no clear D. Trimming removed 0 bases at V and 6 bases at J, with 13 bases between. Germline assignment: CDR1 SGHRS and CDR2 YFSETQ. The CDR3 consists of 15 residues.

This chain connects TRBV6-5 to TRBJ2-7; D uncertain. Germline loops: CDR1 MNHEY, CDR2 SVGAGI. The V and J ends lost 2 bases and 3 bases respectively, with 17 bases between them. This CDR3 is 16 amino acids long. The CDR3 reads CASSYTAAMLGYEQYF. The CDR3 nucleotides read TGTGCCAGCAGTTACACCGCGGCCATGTTGGGCTACGAGCAGTACTTC.

Here the CDR3 reads CASSLGRFLGSGELFF. For the CDR3, the DNA is TGTGCCAGCAGCTTAGGGCGTTTTTTAGGGTCCGGGGAGCTGTTTTTT. The gene calls are TRBV7-2 and TRBJ2-2; D not certain. V gave up 1 base and J gave up 6 bases, with 15 bases separating them. Germline-derived CDR1 and CDR2 are SGHTA and FQGNSA. The CDR3 is 16 residues long.

The gene calls are TRBV28 and TRBJ1-4; a weak D match, TRBD1 (6 bases). The V end lost 3 bases, the J end lost 7 bases, and 18 bases lay between the germline ends. Germline V gives CDR1 MDHEN, CDR2 SYDVKM. CDR3 length equals 16 residues. DNA for the CDR3: TGTGCCAGCAGTTTTCTTGGGGGCGAGGAAGGTGAAAAACTGTTTTTT. Translation: CASSFLGGEEGEKLFF.

This chain links TRBV19 with TRBJ2-5; D unclear. Trimming took off 6 bases at V and 4 bases at J, with 9 bases between the two ends. Germline V lookup: CDR1 LNHDA, CDR2 SQIVND (reference sequence). The CDR3 is 12 residues long. CDR3 protein: CASSLTGETQYF. CDR3 nucleotide sequence: TGTGCCAGTAGCTTGACTGGAGAGACCCAGTACTTC.

The V gene is TRBV5-4, the J gene TRBJ1-5, with unresolved D. CDR1 and CDR2 (germline): SGHNT, YYREEE (reference sequence). This CDR3 comprises 13 residues. Trimming left V 2 bases short and J 3 bases short, with 6 bases between. The CDR3 DNA reads TGTGCCAGCAGCTTTGGGGACAATCAGCCCCAGCATTTT. This encodes CASSFGDNQPQHF.

This clone was counted a few times. The chain uses TRBV28 and TRBJ2-7, with 9 bases identical to TRBD1. This CDR3 is 15 amino acids long. CDR1 MDHEN and CDR2 SYDVKM come from the germline V gene. V gave up 5 bases and J gave up 2 bases; unmatched junction bases: 7. This CDR3 reads CASSPPGTGTYEQYF. In DNA, the CDR3 is TGTGCCAGCAGTCCTCCTGGGACAGGGACCTACGAGCAGTACTTC. Full variable domain (rest looked up from reference TRBV28 and TRBJ2-7): DVKVTQSSRYLVKRTGEKVFLECVQDMDHENMFWYRQDPGLGLRLIYFSYDVKMKEKGDIPEGYSVSREKKERFSLILESASTNQTSMYLCASSPPGTGTYEQYFGPGTRLTVT.

The J gene is TRBJ2-7, the V gene TRBV5-6; 7 bases are a match to TRBD2. CDR1 SGHDT and CDR2 YYEEEE come from the germline V gene. This CDR3 is built from 14 residues. V lost 4 bases, J lost 3 bases, and 7 bases stayed unmatched. The CDR3 protein is CASSPSGVGYEQYF. CDR3 nucleotides: TGTGCCAGCAGCCCCAGCGGGGTGGGCTACGAGCAGTACTTC. Together with reference TRBV5-6 and TRBJ2-7, the CDR3 gives the full variable domain: DAGVTQSPTHLIKTRGQQVTLRCSPKSGHDTVSWYQQALGQGPQFIFQYYEEEERQRGNFPDRFSGHQFPNYSSELNVNALLLGDSALYLCASSPSGVGYEQYFGPGTRLTVT.

V and J are TRBV15 and TRBJ2-3; D gene ambiguous. The V gene lost 0 bases and the J gene lost 4 bases, with 8 bases spanning the gap. The germline V gene has CDR1 LNHNV and CDR2 YYDKDF (reference sequence). The CDR3 runs to 14 residues. In nucleotides, the CDR3 is TGTGCCACCAGCAGAGATGGAAAACCAGATACGCAGTATTTT. Its protein is CATSRDGKPDTQYF.

J is TRBJ2-5 and V is TRBV28; 8 bases are a match to TRBD2. Germline CDR1 MDHEN, CDR2 SYDVKM. The CDR3 runs 14 residues. V was pared by 5 bases and J by 3 bases, with 5 bases of the junction left unmatched. The CDR3 loop is CASSTSGGKETQYF. In nucleotides, the CDR3 is TGTGCCAGCAGTACTAGCGGAGGGAAAGAGACCCAGTACTTC.

This chain links TRBV3-1 (or the pseudogene TRBV3-2) with TRBJ1-6; D remains ambiguous. Between the trimmed V and J ends, which lost 4 bases and 9 bases, there was a span of 16 bases. CDR1 LGHDT and CDR2 YNNKEL come from the germline V gene (reference sequence). The CDR3 length is 15 residues. In nucleotides, the CDR3 is TGTGCCAGCAGCCCGAATTCCGGGAGTTCTTCACCCCTCCACTTT. Amino acid sequence: CASSPNSGSSSPLHF.

J is TRBJ1-1 and V is TRBV7-9, with no clear D. V lost 3 bases and J lost 0, with 8 bases in between. This CDR3 has 14 residues. CDR1 is SEHNR and CDR2 is FQNEAQ in the germline V gene (reference sequence). CDR3 sequence: CASSFGRMNTEAFF. The CDR3 region has the DNA TGTGCCAGCAGCTTCGGCCGAATGAACACTGAAGCTTTCTTT.

In DNA, the CDR3 is TGTGCCAGCAGTCAGGGGGCTAACTATGGCTACACCTTC. Amino acids: CASSQGANYGYTF. The chain uses TRBV6-2 or TRBV6-3 and TRBJ1-2; 7 bases match TRBD1. V trimming: 5 bases; J trimming: 0 bases; junction bases outside the gene matches: 0. This CDR3 has 13 residues. In germline, CDR1 is MNHEY, CDR2 SVGEGT.

This chain joins TRBV15 and TRBJ2-5, with D perhaps matching TRBD2 (6 bases). The germline CDR1 and CDR2 sequences are LNHNV and YYDKDF (reference sequence). The CDR3 has 15 residues. Trimming removed 0 bases from V and 1 base from J, with 9 bases in between. The DNA for the CDR3 is TGTGCCACCAGCAGAGATCGGGGGATCCAAGAGACCCAGTACTTC. Its translation: CATSRDRGIQETQYF.

The chain carries TRBV12-3 or TRBV12-4 and TRBJ2-7; 9 bases align to TRBD1. The CDR3 totals 13 residues. V was clipped by 4 bases and J by 4 bases; unmatched bases: 2. The DNA for the CDR3 is TGTGCCAGCAGTTACAGGGGGCTGTACGAGCAGTACTTC. It yields the protein CASSYRGLYEQYF.

This chain links TRBV18 with TRBJ2-2; D gene uncertain. Looked up from germline, CDR1 is KGHSH and CDR2 is LQKENI. V was trimmed by 3 bases and J by 0 bases, leaving 5 bases between them. The CDR3 runs 14 residues. This CDR3 reads CASSPFPNTGELFF. CDR3 nucleotide sequence: TGTGCCAGCTCACCCTTTCCGAACACCGGGGAGCTGTTTTTT. Full variable domain (missing parts from reference TRBV18 and TRBJ2-2): NAGVMQNPRHLVRRRGQEARLRCSPMKGHSHVYWYRQLPEEGLKFMVYLQKENIIDESGMPKERFSAEFPKEGPSILRIQQVVRGDSAAYFCASSPFPNTGELFFGEGSRLTVL.

The V call is TRBV10-3, the J call TRBJ1-1; 8 bases agree with TRBD1. This CDR3 has 14 residues. The germline CDR1 and CDR2 sequences are ENHRY and SYGVKD. The ends lost 5 bases at V and 6 bases at J; junction bases unmatched: 8. The CDR3 region is CAISFGDRGSEAFF. Here the CDR3 DNA reads TGTGCCATCAGTTTCGGTGACAGGGGCTCTGAAGCTTTCTTT.

V and J are TRBV5-1 and TRBJ2-1; D gene uncertain. The CDR3 has 15 amino acids. Germline V gene data show CDR1 as SGHRS and CDR2 as YFSETQ. Trimming removed 0 bases from V and 9 bases from J, with 16 bases in between. The DNA of the CDR3 is TGCGCCAGCAGCTTGGGCGTGCGAGATGGTAGTGAGCAGTTCTTC. It encodes CASSLGVRDGSEQFF.

This clone came up once. The J gene is TRBJ2-7, the V gene TRBV7-8; maybe TRBD2 (6 bases). Trimming left V 5 bases short and J 0 bases short, with 23 bases between. Germline CDR1 reads SGHVS; CDR2 reads FQNEAQ. The CDR3 length is 18 residues. The CDR3 DNA follows: TGTGCCAGCAGCGCGGGACTCCTGTCGCAAGGCTTCTCCTACGAGCAGTACTTC. Its protein product is CASSAGLLSQGFSYEQYF.

The V call is TRBV6-5, the J call TRBJ2-2; 9 bases are shared with TRBD2. Per the germline V gene, CDR1 is MNHEY and CDR2 is SVGAGI. The CDR3 has 16 residues. V gave up 1 base and J gave up 4 bases; unmatched junction bases: 4. This chain's CDR3 is CASSYLGLASTGELFF. The CDR3 DNA sequence: TGTGCCAGCAGTTACTTGGGACTAGCAAGCACCGGGGAGCTGTTTTTT.

This sequence joins TRBV6-5 and TRBJ2-1; perhaps D is TRBD1 or TRBD2 (5 bases each). CDR1 MNHEY and CDR2 SVGAGI come from the germline V gene. V was clipped by 0 bases and J by 5 bases, with 8 bases between them. The CDR3 is 14 residues long. The chain's CDR3 is CASSYSVGDNEQFF. Here the CDR3 DNA reads TGTGCCAGCAGTTACTCGGTGGGGGACAATGAGCAGTTCTTC.

The V gene is TRBV11-1, the J gene TRBJ2-7; 7 bases agree with TRBD2. V shed 6 bases and J 2 bases; nucleotides not matched to a gene: 10. The germline V gene has CDR1 SGHAT and CDR2 FQDESV (reference sequence). The CDR3 is made up of 15 amino acids. In DNA form, the CDR3 reads TGTGCCAGCAGACCAACTAGCGCGTTACCCTACGAGCAGTACTTC. Amino acid sequence: CASRPTSALPYEQYF. The full variable domain, in which reference TRBV11-1 and TRBJ2-7 provide the parts outside the CDR3, is EAEVAQSPRYKITEKSQAVAFWCDPISGHATLYWYRQILGQGPELLVQFQDESVVDDSQLPKDRFSAERLKGVDSTLKIQPAELGDSAMYLCASRPTSALPYEQYFGPGTRLTVT.

In this sample, this clone turned up once. The rearrangement links TRBV18 to TRBJ1-5; D unclear. Trimming shortened V by 3 bases and J by 10 bases, and 13 bases separated the two germline ends. CDR1 is KGHSH, CDR2 LQKENI, per germline. The CDR3 is 13 amino acids. The CDR3 is CASSPEGSGPQHF. CDR3 nucleotide sequence: TGTGCCAGCTCACCGGAGGGCTCGGGACCCCAGCATTTT.

On this clone itself: Its ends do not fully match the called genes, so a read error is possible. The chain employs TRBV7-7 and TRBJ2-5, with D tentatively TRBD2 (6 bases). This CDR3 region has 14 residues. Germline loops: CDR1 SSHAT, CDR2 FNYEAQ (reference sequence). CDR3 residues: CASSPVAAGETQYF. As DNA, the CDR3 is TGTGCTAGCAGCCCGGTGGCCGCGGGGGAGACCCAGTACTTC.

The chain joins TRBV7-2 to TRBJ2-1, with TRBD2 identical over 8 bases. CDR3 length equals 16 residues. V shed 5 bases, J shed 1 base, and the junction held 7 bases outside the gene matches. Germline V gene sequence: CDR1 SGHTA, CDR2 FQGNSA. The CDR3, as DNA: TGTGCCAGCAGCACCGCGGGAGGTGGTTCCTACAATGAGCAGTTCTTC. This encodes CASSTAGGGSYNEQFF.

This chain joins TRBV5-5 and TRBJ2-7; 8 nucleotides match TRBD1. This CDR3 spans 15 amino acids. The ends lost 4 bases at V and 2 bases at J; junction bases unmatched: 8. Per germline, CDR1 SGHKS and CDR2 YYEKEE (reference sequence). CDR3 loop: CASSNWDRYPYEQYF. CDR3 DNA sequence: TGTGCCAGCAGCAATTGGGACAGGTACCCCTACGAGCAGTACTTC.